This paragraph covers one T cell receptor beta chain sequence. The junction had 2 bases not matched to a gene; V was cut back by 0 bases and J by 3 bases. The CDR3 extends over 16 amino acids. Per germline, CDR1 SGHRS and CDR2 YFSETQ. These data originate in a study of immune evolution from preneoplasia to lung adenocarcinoma. Method: immunoSEQ multiplex PCR; TCRdb's copy keeps in-frame clones and lacks some. The data contain 3,000 or so clones, around 78% of them seen just once; the ten biggest clones take up about 9.5%. The chain combines TRBV5-1 with TRBJ2-1; 11 positions agree with TRBD1. The sequenced material came from FFPE minimally invasive lung adenocarcinoma tissue. The TCR originated in a person aged 60-79 years with lung adenocarcinoma. The CDR3 here is CASSLAGTGGYNEQFF. The CDR3 DNA reads as TGCGCCAGCAGCTTGGCCGGGACAGGGGGCTACAATGAGCAGTTCTTC. Complete variable domain (other parts from reference TRBV5-1 and TRBJ2-1): KAGVTQTPRYLIKTRGQQVTLSCSPISGHRSVSWYQQTPGQGLQFLFEYFSETQRNKGNFPGRFSGRQFSNSRSEMNVSTLELGDSALYLCASSLAGTGGYNEQFFGPGTRLTVL.